Below, 13 T cell receptor beta chains from the same sample are listed, as sequenced in a study of CD8 T cells in Susac syndrome. Reverse transcription of about 0.45 to 1 ug RNA was performed with random hexamers. TCRdb re-called the immunoSEQ multiplex PCR reads with MiXCR, one entry per CDR3 protein. This table has a few hundred thousand distinct CDR3 sequences, over 75% appearing once. Sequenced: CD8+ T cells from PBMCs. The receptors come from a human donor with multiple sclerosis.

This chain uses TRBV12-3 or TRBV12-4 with TRBJ1-2, with TRBD1 matching over 8 bases. The CDR3 contains 15 residues. V shed 3 bases and J 8 bases; nucleotides not matched to a gene: 11. CDR3 region: CASSFLVTGVDGYTF. Written as DNA, the CDR3 is TGTGCCAGCAGTTTTCTGGTGACAGGGGTTGACGGCTACACCTTC.

The table lists this clonotype with a few counts. V and J are TRBV20-1 and TRBJ2-3; 8 bases are shared with TRBD2. This CDR3 comprises 17 residues. Germline assignment: CDR1 DFQATT and CDR2 SNEGSKA (reference sequence). Trimming removed 4 bases from V and 2 bases from J; junction bases left unmatched: 14. In DNA, the CDR3 is TGCAGTGCTACCCCTCAGACACTAGCGGCCCACACAGATACGCAGTATTTT. Translating gives CSATPQTLAAHTDTQYF.

The V and J genes are TRBV7-9 and TRBJ1-5, with a weak D call TRBD1 (5 bases). This CDR3 is built from 14 residues. V was shortened by 5 bases and J by 7 bases, with 15 bases between the two germline ends. CDR1 is SEHNR and CDR2 is FQNEAQ in the germline V gene (reference sequence). The CDR3 sequence is CASSGGGPGQPQHF. The CDR3 region has the DNA TGTGCCAGCAGCGGCGGGGGTCCCGGACAGCCCCAGCATTTT.

The genes are TRBV4-2 and TRBJ1-1; unclear D gene. This CDR3 has 15 amino acids. The ends were cut back, 1 base at V and 7 bases at J, with 16 bases in the middle. In germline, CDR1 is LGHNA, CDR2 YNFKEQ. CDR3 DNA sequence: TGTGCCAGCAGCCAAGGGGCGGGCTCTCCAGTTGAAGCTTTCTTT. Translation gives CASSQGAGSPVEAFF.

The chain joins TRBV10-3 to TRBJ2-7; D possibly uses TRBD1 or TRBD2 (5 bases each). The CDR3 length is 14 residues. Germline V gives CDR1 ENHRY, CDR2 SYGVKD. V lost 10 bases and J lost 0, with 16 bases in between. For the CDR3, the DNA is TGTGCCACCCTACAGGCACTAGGCTCCTACGAGCAGTACTTC. Protein sequence: CATLQALGSYEQYF.

The chain links TRBV28 to TRBJ2-2; TRBD2 might be the D (6 bases). V was cut by 5 bases and J by 3 bases, with 13 bases left in between. The CDR3 extends over 15 amino acids. Germline loops: CDR1 MDHEN, CDR2 SYDVKM. The CDR3: CASSTRDFYTGELFF. CDR3 sequence (DNA): TGTGCCAGCAGTACGCGGGACTTCTACACCGGGGAGCTGTTTTTT.

The DNA of the CDR3 is TGCGCCAGCAGCCTCTCTATGACTAGCCCCTACAATGAGCAGTTCTTC. Translated, it gives CASSLSMTSPYNEQFF. This sequence joins TRBV4-3 and TRBJ2-1; 7 positions agree with TRBD2. V gave up 4 bases and J gave up 2 bases; unmatched junction bases: 8. There are 16 residues in the CDR3. Per germline, CDR1 LGHNA and CDR2 YSLEER.

The CDR3 sequence: CASSSGHEQFF. DNA for the CDR3: TGTGCCAGCAGTAGCGGCCATGAGCAGTTCTTC. The chain is built from TRBV12-3 or TRBV12-4 and TRBJ2-1, with D perhaps matching TRBD2 (5 bases). V was cut by 5 bases and J by 8 bases, with 7 bases left in between. The CDR3 loop spans 11 amino acids.

This sequence joins TRBV6-1 and TRBJ2-4, with D hard to call. The CDR3 totals 14 residues. V was shortened by 2 bases and J by 0 bases, with 5 bases between the two germline ends. Germline CDR1 is MNHNS and CDR2 is SASEGT. CDR3 coding DNA: TGTGCCAGCAGTGAACCGGGAGCCAAAAACATTCAGTACTTC. The encoded protein is CASSEPGAKNIQYF.

The chain uses TRBV2 and TRBJ2-1; the match to TRBD2 covers 13 bases. The CDR3 has 16 residues. The germline V gene has CDR1 SNHLY and CDR2 FYNNEI. Trimming took 3 bases from V and 7 from J; bases not matched to a gene: 6. CDR3 region: CASSDPGTSGINEQFF. DNA for the CDR3: TGTGCCAGCAGTGATCCAGGGACTAGCGGGATAAATGAGCAGTTCTTC. The full variable domain, in which reference TRBV2 and TRBJ2-1 provide the parts outside the CDR3, is EPEVTQTPSHQVTQMGQEVILRCVPISNHLYFYWYRQILGQKVEFLVSFYNNEISEKSEIFDDQFSVERPDGSNFTLKIRSTKLEDSAMYFCASSDPGTSGINEQFFGPGTRLTVL.

This chain uses TRBV13 with TRBJ2-1, with D perhaps matching TRBD2 (5 bases). Trimming took 4 bases from V and 4 from J, leaving 8 bases between them. The CDR3 is 13 residues long. Germline V gene sequence: CDR1 PRHDT, CDR2 FYEKMQ (reference sequence). Here the CDR3 DNA reads TGTGCCAGCAGCTCGGGAAATTACAATGAGCAGTTCTTC. Its protein product is CASSSGNYNEQFF.

The chain recombines TRBV4-3 with TRBJ2-1; 11 bases map to TRBD2. J gave up 10 bases and V 0 bases, and 5 bases lay outside the gene matches. The CDR3 is made up of 15 amino acids. The V gene's germline CDR1 is LGHNA and CDR2 YSLEER. The CDR3 coding sequence is TGCGCCAGCAGCCAAGATGTAGCGGGAGGGATGGAGCAGTTCTTC. Its translation: CASSQDVAGGMEQFF.

This clonotype was recorded once. V and J are TRBV19 and TRBJ1-1; D is uncertain. The CDR3 has 14 amino acids. Between the trimmed V and J ends, which lost 2 bases and 2 bases, there was a span of 9 bases. Germline loops: CDR1 LNHDA, CDR2 SQIVND (reference sequence). The CDR3 DNA sequence: TGTGCCAGTAGTATAAGAGACCTCAACACTGAAGCTTTCTTT. This gives the protein CASSIRDLNTEAFF.